This T cell receptor (beta chain) derives from a study of T-cell memory formation after mild COVID-19. TCRdb ran MiXCR on the 5' RACE reads and lists one entry per CDR3 protein. Among around 130,000 distinct CDR3 sequences, about a sixth were seen once, and the ten largest hold approximately 15%. The CDR3 length is 16 residues. Germline CDR1 reads ENHRY; CDR2 reads SYGVKD. J lost 5 bases, V lost 6 bases, and 11 bases had no gene match. This clonotype was seen more than once but under ten times. The sequence was obtained from an adult woman who had mild COVID-19 (a few samples of this study predate the infection). Cell type and time point are not known. What was sequenced was PBMCs or a T cell subset sorted from them (not recorded which). The V gene is TRBV10-3, the J gene TRBJ2-5; TRBD1 aligns across 11 bases. The CDR3 region is CAISPGTGGYKETQYF. The DNA for the CDR3 is TGTGCCATCAGCCCCGGGACAGGGGGGTACAAGGAGACCCAGTACTTC.